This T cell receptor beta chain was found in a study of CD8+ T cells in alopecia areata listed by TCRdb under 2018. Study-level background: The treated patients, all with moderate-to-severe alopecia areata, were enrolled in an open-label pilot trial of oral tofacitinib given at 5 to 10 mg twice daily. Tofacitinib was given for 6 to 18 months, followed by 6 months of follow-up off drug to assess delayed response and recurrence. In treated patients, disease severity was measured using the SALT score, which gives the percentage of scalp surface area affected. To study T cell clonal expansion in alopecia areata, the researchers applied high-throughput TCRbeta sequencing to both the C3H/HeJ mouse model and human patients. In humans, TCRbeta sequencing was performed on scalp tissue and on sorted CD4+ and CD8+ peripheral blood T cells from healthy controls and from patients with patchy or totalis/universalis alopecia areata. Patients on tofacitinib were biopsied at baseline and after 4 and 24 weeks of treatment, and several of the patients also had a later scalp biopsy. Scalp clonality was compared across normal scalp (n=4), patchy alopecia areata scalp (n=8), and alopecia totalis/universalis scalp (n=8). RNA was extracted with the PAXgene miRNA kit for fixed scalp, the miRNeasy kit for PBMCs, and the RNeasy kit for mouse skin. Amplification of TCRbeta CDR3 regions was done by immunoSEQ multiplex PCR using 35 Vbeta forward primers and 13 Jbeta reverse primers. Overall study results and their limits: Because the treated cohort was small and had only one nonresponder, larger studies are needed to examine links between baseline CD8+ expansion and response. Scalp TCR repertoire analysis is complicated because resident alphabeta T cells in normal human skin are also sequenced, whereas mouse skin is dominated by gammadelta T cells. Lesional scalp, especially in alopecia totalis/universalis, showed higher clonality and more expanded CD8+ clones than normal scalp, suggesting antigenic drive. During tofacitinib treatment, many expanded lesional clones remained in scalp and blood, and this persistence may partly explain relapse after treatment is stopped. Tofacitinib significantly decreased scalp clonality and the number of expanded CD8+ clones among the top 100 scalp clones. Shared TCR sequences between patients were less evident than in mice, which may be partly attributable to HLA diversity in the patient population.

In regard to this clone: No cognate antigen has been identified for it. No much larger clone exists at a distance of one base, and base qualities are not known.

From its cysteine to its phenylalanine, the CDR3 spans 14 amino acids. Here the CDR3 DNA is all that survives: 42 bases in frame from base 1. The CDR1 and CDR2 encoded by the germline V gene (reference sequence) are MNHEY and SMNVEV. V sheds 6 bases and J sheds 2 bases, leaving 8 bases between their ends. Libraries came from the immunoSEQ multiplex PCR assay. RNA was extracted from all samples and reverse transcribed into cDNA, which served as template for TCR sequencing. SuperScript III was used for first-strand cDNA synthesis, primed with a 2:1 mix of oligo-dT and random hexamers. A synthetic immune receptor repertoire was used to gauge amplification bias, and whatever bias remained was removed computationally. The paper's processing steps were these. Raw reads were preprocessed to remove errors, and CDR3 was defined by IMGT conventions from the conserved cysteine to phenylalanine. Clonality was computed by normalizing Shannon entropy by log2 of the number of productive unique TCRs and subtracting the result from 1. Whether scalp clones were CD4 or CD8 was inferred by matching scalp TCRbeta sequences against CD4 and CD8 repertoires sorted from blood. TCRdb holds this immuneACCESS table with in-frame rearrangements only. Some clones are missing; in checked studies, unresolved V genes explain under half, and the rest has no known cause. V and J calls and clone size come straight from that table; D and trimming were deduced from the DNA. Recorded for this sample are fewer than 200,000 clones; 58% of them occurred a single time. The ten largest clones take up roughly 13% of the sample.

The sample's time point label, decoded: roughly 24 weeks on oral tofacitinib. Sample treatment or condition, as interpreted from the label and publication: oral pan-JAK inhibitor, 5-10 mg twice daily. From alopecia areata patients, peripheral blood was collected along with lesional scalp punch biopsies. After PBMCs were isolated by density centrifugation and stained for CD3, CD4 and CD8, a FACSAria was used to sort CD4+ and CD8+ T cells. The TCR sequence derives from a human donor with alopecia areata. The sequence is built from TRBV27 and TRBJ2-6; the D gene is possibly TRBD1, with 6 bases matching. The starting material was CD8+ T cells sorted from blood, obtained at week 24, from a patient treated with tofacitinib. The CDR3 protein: CASRRGTGANVLTF. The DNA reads TGTGCCAGCAGGAGGGGGACTGGGGCCAACGTCCTGACTTTC.